The present entry profiles one T cell receptor (beta chain) with its context. Its matching antigen is unknown. As the method for making TCR beta libraries, quantitative 5'-RACE with molecular barcodes was used. Via MiXCR, TCRdb re-called the 5' RACE reads, giving one row per CDR3 protein. The sample records 200,000 to 250,000 distinct CDR3 sequences, approximately 10% being singletons. The sample belongs to a study of CD8 T cells in ankylosing spondylitis. Study outcomes and limitations: A motif of roughly 8 highly homologous TCR beta variants was seen as apparently characteristic of ankylosing spondylitis blood.

The CDR3 is 15 amino acids. The V gene's germline CDR1 is SGHAT and CDR2 FQDESV (reference sequence). Trimming removed 4 bases from V and 0 bases from J, with 12 bases in between. What was sequenced was blood, either unsorted or a sorted T cell fraction (not recorded which). V is TRBV11-1 and J is TRBJ1-2; D gene ambiguous. The clonotype was recovered from a male donor with ankylosing spondylitis or in good health (not recorded which). In DNA form, the CDR3 reads TGTGCCAGCAGCTCAAACGCGGGCTCTAACTATGGCTACACCTTC. It is translated as CASSSNAGSNYGYTF.